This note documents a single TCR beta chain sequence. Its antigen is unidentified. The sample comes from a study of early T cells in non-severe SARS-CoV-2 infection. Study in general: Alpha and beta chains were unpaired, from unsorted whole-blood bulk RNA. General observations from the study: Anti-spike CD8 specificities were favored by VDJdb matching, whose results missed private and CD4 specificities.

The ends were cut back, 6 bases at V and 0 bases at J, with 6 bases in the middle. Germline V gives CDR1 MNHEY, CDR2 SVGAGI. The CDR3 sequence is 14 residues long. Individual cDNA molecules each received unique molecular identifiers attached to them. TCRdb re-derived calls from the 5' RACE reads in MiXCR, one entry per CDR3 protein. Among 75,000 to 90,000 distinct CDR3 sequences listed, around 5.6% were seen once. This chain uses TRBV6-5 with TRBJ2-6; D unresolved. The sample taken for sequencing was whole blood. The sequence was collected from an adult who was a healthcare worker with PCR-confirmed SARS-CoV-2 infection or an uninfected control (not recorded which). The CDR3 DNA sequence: TGTGCCAGCAGAGTTAGCTCTGGGGCCAACGTCCTGACTTTC. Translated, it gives CASRVSSGANVLTF.